The 32 T cell receptor beta chains reported below all come from one sample, sequenced in a study of cytomegalovirus exposure and HLA in healthy donors (dated by TCRdb to 2016 to 2017). Library prep was done by the immunoSEQ multiplex PCR assay. A mixture of 60 forward primers for TCR Vbeta segments and 13 reverse primers for TCR Jbeta segments was used in the multiplex PCR. Here the immuneACCESS table is served through TCRdb, limited to in-frame sequences with V and J called. Missing clones are a known gap in these copies; in checked studies unresolved V genes cover under half, and the rest lacks a known reason. The sample table contains more than 100,000 clones; only one count was recorded for 60% to 80% of them. The ten largest make up less than 5% of the sample. The specimen sequenced was PBMCs. Source of these receptors: a man aged 50-60 years in good health and CMV-seropositive.

This clone was seen just once. The chain carries TRBV15 and TRBJ1-2, with D tentatively TRBD1 (6 bases). CDR1 LNHNV and CDR2 YYDKDF come from the germline V gene (reference sequence). This CDR3 has 15 amino acids. With 1 base removed from V and 1 base from J, the gap between germline ends came to 10 bases. Here the CDR3 reads CATSRARTDNYGYTF. The DNA of the CDR3 is TGTGCCACCAGCAGAGCTCGGACAGATAACTATGGCTACACCTTC.

V gene TRBV7-9 combines with J gene TRBJ1-3; D call uncertain. The germline gives CDR1 SEHNR, CDR2 FQNEAQ (reference sequence). V was clipped by 5 bases and J by 2 bases, with 10 bases between them. The CDR3 is made up of 14 amino acids. The DNA of the CDR3 is TGTGCCAGCAGCAGCCCAAGCCCTGGAAACACCATATATTTT. This sequence encodes CASSSPSPGNTIYF.

This clone was recorded a few times. The rearrangement joins TRBV6-5 to TRBJ1-4; D possibly corresponds to TRBD1 (5 bases). V gave up 2 bases and J gave up 5 bases, with 6 bases separating them. Germline V gene sequence: CDR1 MNHEY, CDR2 SVGAGI. CDR3 length: 13 amino acids. Here the CDR3 DNA reads TGTGCCAGCAGTTACGGGGGGAATGAAAAACTGTTTTTT. Protein: CASSYGGNEKLFF.

The chain uses TRBV6-5 and TRBJ1-1, with 8 nucleotides matching TRBD1. Germline V gene sequence: CDR1 MNHEY, CDR2 SVGAGI. J gave up 5 bases and V 2 bases, and 7 bases lay outside the gene matches. There are 15 residues in the CDR3. CDR3 nucleotides: TGTGCCAGCAGTTACCGGGGACAGGTGGGGACTGAAGCTTTCTTT. Its translation is CASSYRGQVGTEAFF.

CDR3 DNA: TGTGCCAGCTGGCCTAGCGGGATTGGCGAGCAGTTCTTC. Protein sequence: CASWPSGIGEQFF. The chain has TRBV2 and TRBJ2-1; 9 bases align to TRBD2. This CDR3 region has 13 residues. With V trimmed by 8 bases and J by 10 bases, 9 bases remained unmatched. Germline loops: CDR1 SNHLY, CDR2 FYNNEI.

The J gene is TRBJ2-3, the V gene TRBV6-5; D is uncertain. The CDR3 length is 11 residues. Trimming removed 6 bases from V and 4 bases from J, with 5 bases in between. The germline V gene encodes CDR1 MNHEY and CDR2 SVGAGI. The CDR3 DNA sequence: TGTGCCAGCAGACAAGCAGATACGCAGTATTTT. It translates to CASRQADTQYF.

This chain links TRBV7-9 with TRBJ1-5; D might be TRBD1 (6 bases). The CDR3 is 14 amino acids. V lost 5 bases to trimming and J lost 6 bases, with 14 bases between them. Germline values: CDR1 SEHNR, CDR2 FQNEAQ (reference sequence). CDR3 DNA sequence: TGTGCCAGCAGCCCGGGAGGGGGATCTCAGCCCCAGCATTTT. It translates to CASSPGGGSQPQHF.

The chain recombines TRBV2 with TRBJ2-7; no reliable D call. The V end lost 1 base, the J end lost 3 bases, and 4 bases lay between the germline ends. The CDR3 spans 12 residues. Germline CDR1 reads SNHLY; CDR2 reads FYNNEI. Here the CDR3 DNA reads TGTGCCAGCAGTGAAGGTTACTACGAGCAGTACTTC. It translates to CASSEGYYEQYF.

This clone is a singleton in its sample. This chain connects TRBV6-6 to TRBJ2-5; 7 bases align to TRBD1. This CDR3 is 14 amino acids long. Trimming removed 7 bases from V and 9 bases from J; junction bases left unmatched: 14. Germline lookup yields CDR1 MNHNY and CDR2 SVGAGI (reference sequence). The CDR3 sequence: CASTPGGQAAAQYF. CDR3 in DNA: TGTGCCAGCACACCAGGTGGACAGGCCGCGGCCCAGTACTTC.

This clone appeared once. The chain employs TRBV6-5 and TRBJ1-1; D is undetermined. The germline V gene encodes CDR1 MNHEY and CDR2 SVGAGI. The CDR3 covers 13 residues. V dropped 0 bases and J dropped 5 bases, with 7 bases sitting between them. The CDR3 bases are TGTGCCAGCAGTTACTCGGCCAGAACTGAAGCTTTCTTT. As protein: CASSYSARTEAFF.

The chain combines TRBV15 with TRBJ2-7, with a possible D match to TRBD2 (7 bases). The CDR3 totals 17 residues. CDR1 is LNHNV and CDR2 is YYDKDF in the germline V gene (reference sequence). Trimming took 0 bases from V and 5 from J, leaving 20 bases between them. The CDR3 DNA reads TGTGCCACCAGCAGAGATAGGGGGGGATCAGGGATGGACGAGCAGTACTTC. It specifies CATSRDRGGSGMDEQYF.

The chain uses TRBV4-1 and TRBJ1-1, with TRBD1 matching 8 bases. The CDR3 has 16 residues. CDR1 is MGHRA and CDR2 is YSYEKL in the germline V gene. With 2 bases clipped from V and 4 bases from J, the junction kept 9 bases outside the gene matches. CDR3 sequence: CASSQRQGFLGTEAFF. The CDR3 DNA reads as TGCGCCAGCAGCCAACGACAGGGGTTCTTGGGCACTGAAGCTTTCTTT.

This sequence joins TRBV6-5 and TRBJ1-6; the D gene is possibly TRBD1 (6 bases). The CDR3 is 14 amino acids. Germline V gene lookup returns CDR1 MNHEY and CDR2 SVGAGI. V was clipped by 8 bases and J by 9 bases, with 17 bases between them. CDR3 protein: CASGQGKRASPLHF. The CDR3 nucleotides read TGTGCCAGCGGTCAGGGGAAGAGGGCTTCACCCCTCCACTTT.

The chain is built from TRBV19 and TRBJ2-3, with D unresolved. This CDR3 is built from 15 residues. The V end was cut by 2 bases, the J end by 1 base, with 10 bases between. Germline V gene sequence: CDR1 LNHDA, CDR2 SQIVND (reference sequence). In nucleotides, the CDR3 is TGTGCCAGTAGTATAACGCGGATACGCACAGATACGCAGTATTTT. It is translated as CASSITRIRTDTQYF.

V is TRBV28 and J is TRBJ1-1; D is perhaps TRBD1 (6 bases). Germline V gives CDR1 MDHEN, CDR2 SYDVKM. CDR3 size: 15 residues. Trimming pared 6 bases from V and 1 base from J, leaving 15 bases between. CDR3 residues: CASSGGGAGNTEAFF. The CDR3 DNA reads as TGTGCCAGCAGCGGAGGGGGGGCTGGGAACACTGAAGCTTTCTTT.

Concerning this clone: The identical CDR3 is also encoded by other nucleotide sequences in the sample. The chain links TRBV9 to TRBJ1-1; D is perhaps TRBD1 (5 bases). From germline, CDR1 is SGDLS and CDR2 YYNGEE. The CDR3 has 13 residues. Trimming removed 1 base at V and 1 base at J, with 5 bases between. The CDR3 region is CASSVQGNTEAFF. CDR3 bases: TGTGCCAGCAGCGTACAGGGGAACACTGAAGCTTTCTTT.

V and J are TRBV6-1 and TRBJ1-3; 9 bases map to TRBD1. The V segment lost 5 bases and the J segment 4 bases; nucleotides outside the gene matches: 6. Germline values: CDR1 MNHNS, CDR2 SASEGT. The CDR3 covers 15 residues. The chain's CDR3 is CASSQDRGAGNTIYF. The CDR3 region has the DNA TGTGCCAGCAGTCAGGACAGGGGCGCCGGAAACACCATATATTTT.

V gene TRBV5-4 combines with J gene TRBJ2-5; D is unclear. The CDR3 sequence is 14 residues long. Between the trimmed V and J ends, which lost 0 bases and 5 bases, there was a span of 11 bases. Germline assignment: CDR1 SGHNT and CDR2 YYREEE (reference sequence). CDR3: CASSLESARETQYF. CDR3 nucleotide sequence: TGTGCCAGCAGCTTGGAGAGTGCCCGTGAGACCCAGTACTTC.

This sequence joins TRBV27 and TRBJ2-7, with 11 bases fitting TRBD2. The trim removed 3 bases at V and 0 bases at J, leaving 10 bases unmatched. Germline CDR1 is MNHEY and CDR2 is SMNVEV (reference sequence). The length of the CDR3 is 18 residues. The CDR3 DNA is TGTGCCAGCAGTTTCCGCCCTAGCGGGGGGAGCGGCTCCTACGAGCAGTACTTC. Its protein is CASSFRPSGGSGSYEQYF.

The CDR3 sequence: CASGGGSGANVLTF. The CDR3 DNA follows: TGTGCCAGCGGGGGAGGGTCTGGGGCCAACGTCCTGACTTTC. The chain joins TRBV5-4 to TRBJ2-6; 7 bases are a match to TRBD2. Germline trimming cut 7 bases from V and 1 base from J; bases unmatched to any gene: 2. CDR3 length: 14 amino acids. Germline V gene lookup returns CDR1 SGHNT and CDR2 YYREEE (reference sequence).

The CDR3, as DNA: TGTGCTAGTGGTTTGGTCCGGAGCTCTGGGGCCAACGTCCTGACTTTC. This codes for CASGLVRSSGANVLTF. The genes are TRBV12-5 and TRBJ2-6; no reliable D call. V was pared by 0 bases and J by 0 bases, with 6 bases between. This CDR3 is 16 amino acids long. Germline CDR1 and CDR2: LGHNT and FRNRAP.

The rearrangement uses TRBV6-1 and TRBJ2-1; 9 bases align to TRBD2. From germline, CDR1 is MNHNS and CDR2 SASEGT. V gave up 6 bases and J gave up 10 bases; unmatched junction bases: 7. There are 13 residues in the CDR3. CDR3 nucleotide sequence: TGTGCCAGCAGAGGTAGCGGGAGAGGGGAGCAGTTCTTC. Its translation is CASRGSGRGEQFF.

The chain has TRBV28 and TRBJ2-7; D may be TRBD2 (6 bases). The CDR3 totals 14 residues. In germline, CDR1 is MDHEN, CDR2 SYDVKM. The V and J ends lost 2 bases and 0 bases respectively, with 8 bases between them. The CDR3 loop reads CASSLGGSSYEQYF. Here the CDR3 DNA reads TGTGCCAGCAGTTTAGGAGGGTCCTCCTACGAGCAGTACTTC.

The chain joins TRBV5-6 to TRBJ2-2, with TRBD1 identical over 7 bases. This CDR3 contains 14 residues. V lost 4 bases, J lost 4 bases, and 4 bases stayed unmatched. The germline CDR1 and CDR2 sequences are SGHDT and YYEEEE. The CDR3 loop reads CASSLTGLTGELFF. In DNA, the CDR3 is TGTGCCAGCAGCCTGACAGGGCTCACCGGGGAGCTGTTTTTT.

The V call is TRBV27, the J call TRBJ2-1; TRBD2 aligns across 12 bases. This CDR3 is built from 16 residues. The V gene's germline CDR1 is MNHEY and CDR2 SMNVEV (reference sequence). The V segment lost 6 bases and the J segment 4 bases; nucleotides outside the gene matches: 7. The CDR3 nucleotides are TGTGCCAGCAGCATAATCACTAGCGGGGGGTACAATGAGCAGTTCTTC. Translation: CASSIITSGGYNEQFF.

CDR3 DNA: TGTGCCAGCAGCCACAACAGACAGGTTTTAGCCAACGTCCTGACTTTC. This translates into CASSHNRQVLANVLTF. This chain uses TRBV14 with TRBJ2-6, with D tentatively TRBD1 (6 bases). Germline CDR1 is SGHDN and CDR2 is FVKESK. This CDR3 spans 16 amino acids. Trimming cost V 3 bases and J 7 bases, with 16 bases left between them.

The rearrangement joins TRBV18 to TRBJ1-2; D uncertain. Trimming removed 3 bases at V and 6 bases at J, with 11 bases between. CDR3 size: 13 residues. Germline assignment: CDR1 KGHSH and CDR2 LQKENI. The CDR3 DNA follows: TGTGCCAGCTCACCCTGGGAGAAGGATGGCTACACCTTC. Its protein is CASSPWEKDGYTF.

This clone turned up a few times. CDR3 in amino acids: CASSDSWTSGGAGTQYF. For the CDR3, the DNA is TGTGCCAGCAGTGATTCCTGGACTAGCGGGGGGGCGGGGACCCAGTACTTC. V and J are TRBV2 and TRBJ2-5; 15 nucleotides agree with TRBD2. After removal of 3 bases from V and 7 bases from J, the junction contained 9 bases not matched to a gene. Germline V CDR1 and CDR2: SNHLY, FYNNEI. This CDR3 contains 17 residues.

This rearrangement joins TRBV11-3 to TRBJ2-5; 8 bases are a match to TRBD2. This CDR3 region has 16 residues. Germline V gene lookup returns CDR1 SGHNT and CDR2 YENEEA. V was pared by 2 bases and J by 2 bases, with 7 bases of the junction left unmatched. The CDR3 loop is CASSLFGGGGQETQYF. DNA of the CDR3: TGTGCCAGCAGCTTATTCGGGGGGGGAGGACAAGAGACCCAGTACTTC. Complete variable domain (other parts from reference TRBV11-3 and TRBJ2-5): EAGVVQSPRYKIIEKKQPVAFWCNPISGHNTLYWYLQNLGQGPELLIRYENEEAVDDSQLPKDRFSAERLKGVDSTLKIQPAELGDSAVYLCASSLFGGGGQETQYFGPGTRLLVL.

The chain recombines TRBV5-6 with TRBJ1-2; D is undetermined. CDR1 is SGHDT, CDR2 YYEEEE, per germline. CDR3 length equals 11 residues. Trimming pared 5 bases from V and 3 bases from J, leaving 5 bases between. The CDR3 region is CASSLDYGYTF. CDR3 sequence (DNA): TGTGCCAGCAGTTTAGACTATGGCTACACCTTC.

The rearrangement links TRBV20-1 to TRBJ2-1; 10 positions agree with TRBD2. Germline values: CDR1 DFQATT, CDR2 SNEGSKA (reference sequence). V was pared by 4 bases and J by 15 bases, with 6 bases of the junction left unmatched. The CDR3 has 11 residues. CDR3 sequence (DNA): TGCAGTGCTAAGACTAGCGGGTTGACGTTCTTC. Protein sequence: CSAKTSGLTFF.

V gene TRBV28 combines with J gene TRBJ2-5; 7 bases align to TRBD2. Germline loops: CDR1 MDHEN, CDR2 SYDVKM. The CDR3 loop spans 13 amino acids. V lost 7 bases and J lost 4; bases outside the gene matches: 6. CDR3 loop: CASTMGGRETQYF. CDR3 DNA sequence: TGTGCCAGCACCATGGGAGGGCGAGAGACCCAGTACTTC.